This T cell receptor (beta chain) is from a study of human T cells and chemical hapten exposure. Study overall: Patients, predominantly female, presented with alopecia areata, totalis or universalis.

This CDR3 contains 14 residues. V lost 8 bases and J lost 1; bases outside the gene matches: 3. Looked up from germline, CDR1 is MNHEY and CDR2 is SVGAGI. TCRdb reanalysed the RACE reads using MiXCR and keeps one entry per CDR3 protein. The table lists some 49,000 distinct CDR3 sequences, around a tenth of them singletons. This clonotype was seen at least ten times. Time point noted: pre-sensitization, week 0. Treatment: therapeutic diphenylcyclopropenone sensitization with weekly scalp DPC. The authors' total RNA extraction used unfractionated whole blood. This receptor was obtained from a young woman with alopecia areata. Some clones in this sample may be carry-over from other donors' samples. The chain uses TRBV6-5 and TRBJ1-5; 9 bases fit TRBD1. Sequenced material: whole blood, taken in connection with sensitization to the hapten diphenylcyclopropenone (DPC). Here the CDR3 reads CASRTGASNQPQHF. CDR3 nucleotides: TGTGCCAGCCGGACAGGGGCCAGCAATCAGCCCCAGCATTTT.